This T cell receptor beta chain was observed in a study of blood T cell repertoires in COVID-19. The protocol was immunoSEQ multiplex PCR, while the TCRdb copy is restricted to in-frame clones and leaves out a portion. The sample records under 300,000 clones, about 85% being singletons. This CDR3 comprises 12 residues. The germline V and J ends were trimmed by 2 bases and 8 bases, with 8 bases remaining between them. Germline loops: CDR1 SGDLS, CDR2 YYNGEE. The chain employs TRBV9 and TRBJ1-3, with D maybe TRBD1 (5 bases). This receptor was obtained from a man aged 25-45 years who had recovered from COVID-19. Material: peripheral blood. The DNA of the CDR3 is TGTGCCAGCAGCGTCCAGGGTCACACCATATATTTT. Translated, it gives CASSVQGHTIYF.